This T cell receptor beta chain derives from a study of control samples from healthy donors and cancer patients. Some clones are missing from TCRdb's copy, which holds only in-frame ones; the method was immunoSEQ multiplex PCR. The sample holds 25,000 to 35,000 clones; 90% to 95% are singletons and the top ten take roughly 12%. With 4 bases clipped from V and 10 bases from J, the junction kept 11 bases outside the gene matches. CDR3 length: 15 residues. Germline V gene data show CDR1 as KGHDR and CDR2 as SFDVKD. The sample consisted of PBMCs. The chain combines TRBV24-1 with TRBJ1-1; 10 bases align to TRBD1. The source of this sequence is a man between 45 and 60 years old with lung cancer. The CDR3 sequence: CATSEEGTGVFRAFF. In DNA form, the CDR3 reads TGTGCCACCAGTGAAGAAGGGACAGGGGTTTTTCGAGCTTTCTTT.